Each of the 10 T cell receptor beta chains below was sequenced from the same sample in a study of cytomegalovirus exposure and HLA in healthy donors. This PCR relied on a set of 60 Vbeta primers and 13 Jbeta primers. TCRdb's table, derived via immunoSEQ multiplex PCR, lists solely in-frame clones and lacks some. The table records 140,000 to 150,000 clones, 80% of them present only once. The material sequenced was PBMCs. The receptors originated from a woman aged 25 to 39 in good health and CMV-seronegative.

In this sample, this clone turned up once. The chain is built from TRBV7-3 and TRBJ2-5; weak D call: TRBD2 (6 bases). Germline V CDR1 and CDR2: SGHTA, FQGTGA. The CDR3 extends over 15 amino acids. Trimming took 5 bases from V and 2 from J, leaving 15 bases between them. The CDR3 loop is CASSQLGGEQETQYF. CDR3 bases: TGTGCCAGCAGCCAGTTGGGGGGAGAACAAGAGACCCAGTACTTC.

The J gene is TRBJ2-5, the V gene TRBV6-1; TRBD2 matches at 9 bases. Germline loops: CDR1 MNHNS, CDR2 SASEGT. This CDR3 comprises 16 residues. Unmatched junction bases numbered 6, after V lost 3 bases and J lost 1 base. CDR3 region: CASSDPTSGTQETQYF. The DNA of the CDR3 is TGTGCCAGCAGTGATCCGACTAGCGGCACCCAAGAGACCCAGTACTTC.

The genes are TRBV5-1 and TRBJ2-3; 8 bases map to TRBD2. Germline V lookup: CDR1 SGHRS, CDR2 YFSETQ. This CDR3 comprises 15 residues. J was trimmed by 3 bases and V by 4 bases; bases with no gene match: 7. CDR3 sequence: CASSRGSGRTDTQYF. The CDR3 bases are TGCGCCAGCAGCCGTGGAAGCGGGAGAACAGATACGCAGTATTTT.

The gene calls are TRBV4-3 and TRBJ1-2; 10 bases match TRBD1. Germline CDR1 LGHNA, CDR2 YSLEER. Trimming cost V 2 bases and J 4 bases; bases outside gene matches: 7. The length of the CDR3 is 16 residues. The CDR3 DNA reads TGCGCCAGCAGCCAATACGGGACAGGGGATCGCTATGGCTACACCTTC. Its translation is CASSQYGTGDRYGYTF.

This chain links TRBV10-3 with TRBJ2-3; TRBD2 is a possible D gene (7 bases). Germline V gene sequence: CDR1 ENHRY, CDR2 SYGVKD. V gave up 6 bases and J gave up 2 bases, with 15 bases separating them. The length of the CDR3 is 15 residues. CDR3 sequence: CAIRGAGVITDTQYF. As DNA, the CDR3 is TGTGCCATCAGGGGGGCGGGAGTGATCACAGATACGCAGTATTTT.

The rearrangement joins TRBV5-1 to TRBJ2-5; a possible D gene is TRBD2 (6 bases). Germline V CDR1 and CDR2: SGHRS, YFSETQ. V gave up 4 bases and J gave up 1 base, with 8 bases separating them. The CDR3 is made up of 13 amino acids. The CDR3 spells CASSQTSQETQYF. The DNA of the CDR3 is TGCGCCAGCAGCCAGACTAGCCAAGAGACCCAGTACTTC.

This clone occurred once. The genes are TRBV4-1 and TRBJ1-2; D gene ambiguous. V lost 3 bases and J 6 bases, leaving 14 bases between the germline ends. Germline-derived CDR1 and CDR2 are MGHRA and YSYEKL. This CDR3 contains 14 residues. The CDR3 DNA reads TGCGCCAGCAGCCAGAATCGGGGTAGGGATGGCTACACCTTC. Residues: CASSQNRGRDGYTF.

The chain employs TRBV7-9 and TRBJ2-7; 7 bases align to TRBD1. Germline V CDR1 and CDR2: SEHNR, FQNEAQ (reference sequence). The CDR3 covers 14 residues. V was clipped by 1 base and J by 6 bases; unmatched bases: 6. The DNA of the CDR3 is TGTGCCAGCAGCTTAGTTCCAGGGGGAAGCGAGCAGTACTTC. This gives the protein CASSLVPGGSEQYF.

This CDR3 is CASSPSGRYGGELFF. CDR3 nucleotides: TGTGCCAGTAGTCCTAGCGGGAGGTATGGCGGGGAGCTGTTTTTT. The genes are TRBV19 and TRBJ2-2; 11 bases align to TRBD2. Germline CDR1 and CDR2: LNHDA and SQIVND (reference sequence). The CDR3 sequence is 15 residues long. V lost 5 bases and J lost 7; bases outside the gene matches: 6.

The chain recombines TRBV6-1 with TRBJ2-1, with D possibly being TRBD1 (5 bases). Germline CDR1 MNHNS, CDR2 SASEGT. The V end lost 6 bases, the J end lost 10 bases, and 19 bases lay between the germline ends. The CDR3 length is 14 residues. CDR3 residues: CASSRGAQGMEQFF. CDR3 DNA sequence: TGTGCCAGCAGCCGTGGGGCACAAGGGATGGAGCAGTTCTTC.